Listed below are T cell receptor beta chains from one sample, sequenced in a study of beta chain features in type 1 diabetes. Measured with immunoSEQ multiplex PCR; TCRdb has only the in-frame clones, and not every one. This sample has some 150,000 clones; 40% to 55% occur once, and the top ten carry around 0.43%. Sequenced material: Tregs from blood. Receptor source: a man between 18 and 35 years old in good health. Each CDR3 is given with its conserved first and last residue. A D gene is named only where the DNA matches it firmly. Expanded clones are given a class, and other clones once, few, many or no size at all.

d_gene	v_gene	j_gene	abundance	CDR3nt	CDR3aa
TRBD1	TRBV9	TRBJ1-4	NA	TGTGCCAGCAGCGCACAGGGGTTAGCTAATGAAAAACTGTTTTTT	CASSAQGLANEKLFF
TRBD1	TRBV7-9	TRBJ1-1	few	TGTGCCAGCAGCCACAGGGGGAACACTGAAGCTTTCTTT	CASSHRGNTEAFF
TRBD2	TRBV28	TRBJ2-7	few	TGTGCCAGCAGTTTTGGGGGGGTCAGGGCCTACGAGCAGTACTTC	CASSFGGVRAYEQYF
NA	TRBV28	TRBJ1-5	NA	TGTGCCAGCACCCAACTCCCCCGGGAGGGGGGCAATCAGCCCCAGCATTTT	CASTQLPREGGNQPQHF
TRBD1	TRBV10-3	TRBJ1-2	NA	TGTGCCATCAGACGACAGGGGTCGGGCTATGGCTACACCTTC	CAIRRQGSGYGYTF
NA	TRBV29-1	TRBJ2-2	NA	TGCAGCGTTGTGGGGCAGGGGCGGAACACCGGGGAGCTGTTTTTT	CSVVGQGRNTGELFF
NA	TRBV28	TRBJ1-3	NA	TGTGCCAGCAGTTTCAAGGGGGCTGGAAACACCATATATTTT	CASSFKGAGNTIYF
NA	TRBV7-2	TRBJ1-1	NA	TGTGCCAGCAGCTTAGTAGCAGGGGATTACACTGAAGCTTTCTTT	CASSLVAGDYTEAFF
TRBD1	TRBV18	TRBJ1-1	NA	TGTGCCAGCTCACCGATGACAGGGCAGAACACTGAAGCTTTCTTT	CASSPMTGQNTEAFF
TRBD1	TRBV7-8	TRBJ1-4	NA	TGTGCCAGCAGCGGGACAGCCGAAAAACTGTTTTTT	CASSGTAEKLFF
TRBD1	TRBV5-6	TRBJ2-7	few	TGTGCCAGCAGCGAAGGGACAGGGCGAGCCTACGAGCAGTACTTC	CASSEGTGRAYEQYF
NA	TRBV7-9	TRBJ2-3	NA	TGTGCCAGCAGCTTAGGTCGTCTAGCCACCACAGATACGCAGTATTTT	CASSLGRLATTDTQYF
TRBD2	TRBV5-1	TRBJ2-3	NA	TGCGCCAGCAGCTTGAGCACAGCGGGAGAGAAAGATACGCAGTATTTT	CASSLSTAGEKDTQYF
NA	TRBV7-2	TRBJ2-7	NA	TGTGCCAGCAGCTTCGCGACGGATAGCGGTGCCTACGAGCAGTACTTC	CASSFATDSGAYEQYF
NA	TRBV6-6	TRBJ1-1	NA	TGTGCCAGCAGTTACTCGAGCGGGATGAACACTGAAGCTTTCTTT	CASSYSSGMNTEAFF
NA	TRBV5-1	TRBJ2-3	NA	TGCGCCAGCAGTCCTACCCAGGGATCGGGAGATACGCAGTATTTT	CASSPTQGSGDTQYF
NA	TRBV29-1	TRBJ2-7	NA	TGCAGCGGGCGTGGGGGCCCCTCCTACGAGCAGTACTTC	CSGRGGPSYEQYF
NA	TRBV28	TRBJ1-3	NA	TGTGCCAGCAGTCCCCACAGCTCTGGAAACACCATATATTTT	CASSPHSSGNTIYF
NA	TRBV6-4	TRBJ2-2	NA	TGTGCCAGCAGGGCACAGGGGAACACCGGGGAGCTGTTTTTT	CASRAQGNTGELFF
TRBD1	TRBV9	TRBJ1-6	NA	TGTGCCAGCAGCCGTAGTCGACTACAGGGGAGAGGAGGGGATTCACCCCTCCACTTT	CASSRSRLQGRGGDSPLHF
TRBD2	TRBV27	TRBJ2-7	once	TGTGCCAGCAGGCCGGGACTAGCGGGTTACTACGAGCAGTACTTC	CASRPGLAGYYEQYF
NA	TRBV6-1	TRBJ1-1	NA	TGTGCCAGCTGTCAACAGGGTCGTACTGAAGCTTTCTTT	CASCQQGRTEAFF
TRBD1	TRBV27	TRBJ2-1	NA	TGTGCCAGCAGTTTAGACAGGGGCCCCTACAATGAGCAGTTCTTC	CASSLDRGPYNEQFF
TRBD2	TRBV25-1	TRBJ2-1	few	TGTGCCAGCAGTGCCCGGACTAGCGGGTACAATGAGCAGTTCTTC	CASSARTSGYNEQFF